The 17 T cell receptor beta chains in this list originate from one sample, sequenced in a study of blood T cell repertoires in COVID-19. Libraries were prepared by immunoSEQ multiplex PCR; TCRdb keeps only in-frame clonotypes and omits some of them. This sample has around 200,000 clones; just over 85% occur once, and the top ten carry about 4.5%. The sequenced material came from peripheral blood. The receptors shown here come from a man aged 45-60 years with acute or convalescent COVID-19.

This chain uses TRBV29-1 with TRBJ1-1; 8 bases map to TRBD1. V lost 7 bases, J lost 6 bases, and 16 bases stayed unmatched. Germline V gene data show CDR1 as SQVTM and CDR2 as ANQGSEA. This CDR3 has 15 amino acids. CDR3 coding DNA: TGCAGCGCCAAACGCCCGACAGGGGTTTCTTCTGAAGCTTTCTTT. Translated: CSAKRPTGVSSEAFF.

The genes are TRBV18 and TRBJ1-6, with TRBD1 as a possible D gene (5 bases). Germline V gene data show CDR1 as KGHSH and CDR2 as LQKENI. V lost 3 bases, J lost 4 bases, and 19 bases lay in between. This CDR3 comprises 18 residues. CDR3 region: CASSPIPTVPNYNSPLHF. The CDR3 DNA reads TGTGCCAGCTCACCCATCCCGACAGTTCCCAATTATAATTCACCCCTCCACTTT.

The chain employs TRBV2 and TRBJ2-7, with 10 nucleotides matching TRBD1. Per germline, CDR1 SNHLY and CDR2 FYNNEI. V was clipped by 8 bases and J by 7 bases; unmatched bases: 14. The length of the CDR3 is 15 residues. Written as DNA, the CDR3 is TGTGCCAGCTTACCCCCCGGGACAGGGGCGAGTGAGCAGTACTTC. Encoded protein: CASLPPGTGASEQYF.

The V and J genes are TRBV6-6 and TRBJ1-2; TRBD1 matches at 7 bases. The CDR3 has 18 residues. Germline V gene data show CDR1 as MNHNY and CDR2 as SVGAGI (reference sequence). The V and J ends lost 6 bases and 1 base, in that order; junction bases with no gene match: 17. The CDR3, as DNA: TGTGCCAGCAGCCGAAGTACAGGGGACCGCCTCATTAACTATGGCTACACCTTC. As protein: CASSRSTGDRLINYGYTF.

The chain joins TRBV6-5 to TRBJ1-6; D unresolved. Germline loops: CDR1 MNHEY, CDR2 SVGAGI. CDR3 size: 14 residues. V shed 8 bases and J shed 5 bases, with 13 bases lying between them. For the CDR3, the DNA is TGTGCCAGCCCTAGCCCCCTAGATAATTCACCCCTCCACTTT. As protein: CASPSPLDNSPLHF.

The chain combines TRBV6-5 with TRBJ2-1; D might be TRBD2 (5 bases). CDR1 is MNHEY, CDR2 SVGAGI, per germline. The CDR3 is 12 residues long. V gave up 6 bases and J gave up 14 bases, with 17 bases separating them. The CDR3 reads CASSSFGDGEFF. For the CDR3, the DNA is TGTGCCAGCAGCTCGTTCGGCGACGGGGAGTTCTTC.

The V gene is TRBV11-2, the J gene TRBJ1-5, with D perhaps matching TRBD1 (5 bases). Trimming pared 0 bases from V and 6 bases from J, leaving 6 bases between. Germline CDR1 reads SGHAT; CDR2 reads FQNNGV. This CDR3 has 13 residues. This CDR3 reads CASSLEGGQPQHF. CDR3 DNA sequence: TGTGCCAGCAGCTTAGAGGGGGGTCAGCCCCAGCATTTT.

The rearrangement uses TRBV3-1 (or the pseudogene TRBV3-2) and TRBJ2-1; the match to TRBD2 covers 7 bases. CDR1 is LGHDT, CDR2 YNNKEL, per germline (reference sequence). With V trimmed by 1 base and J by 8 bases, 5 bases remained unmatched. The CDR3 totals 14 residues. The CDR3 nucleotides read TGTGCCAGCAGCCAAGGTAGCGGGTCCTATGAGCAGTTCTTC. Protein product: CASSQGSGSYEQFF.

In its sample, this clone was seen a few times. The genes are TRBV7-2 and TRBJ1-6, with TRBD1 matching 7 bases. The J segment lost 7 bases and the V segment lost 2 bases, leaving 8 bases of the junction unmatched. This CDR3 spans 16 amino acids. From germline, CDR1 is SGHTA and CDR2 FQGNSA. The CDR3 sequence is CASSLTHRGVNSPLHF. The CDR3 bases are TGTGCCAGCAGCTTAACCCACAGGGGTGTAAATTCACCCCTCCACTTT.

The chain links TRBV7-8 to TRBJ1-1; D gene unclear. This CDR3 is 15 amino acids long. V lost 5 bases to trimming and J lost 5 bases, with 18 bases between them. Germline-derived CDR1 and CDR2 are SGHVS and FQNEAQ. For the CDR3, the DNA is TGTGCCAGCAGCCTACCGACACGAAGAAGAACTGAAGCTTTCTTT. Protein: CASSLPTRRRTEAFF. Combining the CDR3 with reference TRBV7-8 and TRBJ1-1 gives the whole variable domain GAGVSQSPRYKVAKRGQDVALRCDPISGHVSLFWYQQALGQGPEFLTYFQNEAQLDKSGLPSDRFFAERPEGSVSTLKIQRTQQEDSAVYLCASSLPTRRRTEAFFGQGTRLTVV.

The CDR3 nucleotides are TGTGCCAGTAACTACGGTAACTATGGCTACACCTTC. Its protein product is CASNYGNYGYTF. The chain carries TRBV19 and TRBJ1-2; no definite D call. Between the trimmed V and J ends, which lost 7 bases and 1 base, there was a span of 7 bases. This CDR3 contains 12 residues. Germline V gene lookup returns CDR1 LNHDA and CDR2 SQIVND (reference sequence).

On this clone itself: Other DNA sequences in this sample translate to the same CDR3. The chain recombines TRBV2 with TRBJ1-1, with 7 bases that match TRBD1. The junction had 2 bases not matched to a gene; V was cut back by 6 bases and J by 1 base. This CDR3 is built from 13 residues. The germline V gene has CDR1 SNHLY and CDR2 FYNNEI. The CDR3 protein is CASRRQGNTEAFF. The CDR3, as DNA: TGTGCCAGCAGGCGACAGGGGAACACTGAAGCTTTCTTT.

The CDR3 sequence is CASSSDWTGKGTQYF. For the CDR3, the DNA is TGCGCCAGCAGCTCAGACTGGACAGGGAAGGGTACGCAGTATTTT. The chain joins TRBV5-1 to TRBJ2-3; 8 nucleotides agree with TRBD1. V lost 3 bases and J lost 8; bases outside the gene matches: 11. Germline values: CDR1 SGHRS, CDR2 YFSETQ. The CDR3 runs to 15 residues.

The V and J genes are TRBV30 and TRBJ1-2; 12 bases are shared with TRBD1. V lost 1 base to trimming and J lost 8 bases; unmatched junction nucleotides: 5. The CDR3 covers 14 residues. Looked up from germline, CDR1 is GTSNPN and CDR2 is SVGIG (reference sequence). The CDR3 here is CAWSAGTGGKGYTF. The CDR3 DNA follows: TGTGCCTGGAGTGCCGGGACAGGGGGCAAGGGCTACACCTTC.

The rearrangement uses TRBV19 and TRBJ1-4, with D maybe TRBD1 (5 bases). This CDR3 is 14 amino acids long. CDR1 is LNHDA and CDR2 is SQIVND in the germline V gene (reference sequence). The V and J ends lost 7 bases and 0 bases respectively, with 9 bases between them. The CDR3 loop is CASTPTATNEKLFF. CDR3 DNA sequence: TGTGCCAGTACCCCGACAGCAACTAATGAAAAACTGTTTTTT.

This clone was recorded a few times. This sequence joins TRBV12-3 or TRBV12-4 and TRBJ2-1, with TRBD1 matching 9 bases. This CDR3 region has 13 residues. The V and J ends lost 7 bases and 12 bases, in that order; junction bases with no gene match: 10. As DNA, the CDR3 is TGTGCCAGCACCCCGCGGCCGGGACAGGGGCAGTTCTTC. It is translated as CASTPRPGQGQFF.

This clone was recorded a few times. The rearrangement uses TRBV5-1 and TRBJ1-2; D is uncertain. V was clipped by 1 base and J by 0 bases, with 4 bases between them. The germline gives CDR1 SGHRS, CDR2 YFSETQ. This CDR3 spans 13 amino acids. Here the CDR3 reads CASSLTANYGYTF. As DNA, the CDR3 is TGCGCCAGCAGCTTGACAGCTAACTATGGCTACACCTTC.